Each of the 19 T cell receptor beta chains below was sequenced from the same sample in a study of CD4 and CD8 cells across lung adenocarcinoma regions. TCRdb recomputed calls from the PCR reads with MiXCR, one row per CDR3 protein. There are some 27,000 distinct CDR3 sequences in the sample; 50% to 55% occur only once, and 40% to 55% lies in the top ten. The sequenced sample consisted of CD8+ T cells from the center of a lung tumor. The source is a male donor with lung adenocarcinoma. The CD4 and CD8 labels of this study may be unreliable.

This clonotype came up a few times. The CDR3 here is CASSERAGTSSPDTQYF. DNA for the CDR3: TGTGCCAGCAGTGAAAGGGCCGGGACTAGCTCGCCAGATACGCAGTATTTT. The genes are TRBV6-1 and TRBJ2-3; 9 positions match TRBD2. This CDR3 region has 17 residues. CDR1 is MNHNS, CDR2 SASEGT, per germline. Unmatched junction bases numbered 10, after V lost 2 bases and J lost 4 bases.

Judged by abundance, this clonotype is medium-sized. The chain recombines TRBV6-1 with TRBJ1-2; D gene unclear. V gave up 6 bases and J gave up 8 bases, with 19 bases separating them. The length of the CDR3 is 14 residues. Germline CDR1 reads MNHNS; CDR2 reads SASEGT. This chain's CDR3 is CASRELVVSGGYTF. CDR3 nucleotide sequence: TGTGCCAGCAGAGAGTTGGTGGTGTCGGGAGGCTACACCTTC.

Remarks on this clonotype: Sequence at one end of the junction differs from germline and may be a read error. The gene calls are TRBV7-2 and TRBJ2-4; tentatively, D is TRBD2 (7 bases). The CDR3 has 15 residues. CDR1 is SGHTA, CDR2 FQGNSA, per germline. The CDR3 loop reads CASGLGAGANDTQYF. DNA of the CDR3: TGTGCCAGCGGCTTGGGGGCGGGGGCTAACGATACTCAGTATTTC.

CDR3 amino acids: CASGISGIKEETQYF. Here the CDR3 DNA reads TGCGCCAGCGGGATTAGCGGGATAAAGGAAGAGACCCAGTACTTC. V and J are TRBV5-1 and TRBJ2-5; 8 nucleotides line up with TRBD2. Trimming at V came to 7 bases and at J to 3 bases, leaving 11 bases not matched to a gene. CDR1 is SGHRS, CDR2 YFSETQ, per germline. The CDR3 is 15 residues long.

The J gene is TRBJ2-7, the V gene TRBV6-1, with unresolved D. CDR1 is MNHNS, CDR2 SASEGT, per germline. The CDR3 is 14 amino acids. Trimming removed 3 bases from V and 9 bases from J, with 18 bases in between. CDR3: CASSDMSGANTQYF. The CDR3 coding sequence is TGTGCCAGCAGTGACATGTCAGGCGCAAACACGCAGTACTTC.

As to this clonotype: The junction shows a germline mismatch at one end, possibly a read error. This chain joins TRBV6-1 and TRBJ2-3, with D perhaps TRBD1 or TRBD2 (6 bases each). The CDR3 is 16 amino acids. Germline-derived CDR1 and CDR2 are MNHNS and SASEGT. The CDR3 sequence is CASREAGTRDGDTQYF. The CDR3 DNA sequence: TGTGCTAGCAGGGAGGCCGGGACACGTGATGGGGATACGCAGTATTTT.

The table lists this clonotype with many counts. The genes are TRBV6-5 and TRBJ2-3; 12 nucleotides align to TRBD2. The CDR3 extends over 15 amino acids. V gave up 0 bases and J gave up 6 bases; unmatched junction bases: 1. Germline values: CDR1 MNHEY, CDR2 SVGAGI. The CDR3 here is CASSYSGTSGDTQYF. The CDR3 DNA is TGTGCCAGCAGTTACTCGGGGACTAGCGGGGATACGCAGTATTTT.

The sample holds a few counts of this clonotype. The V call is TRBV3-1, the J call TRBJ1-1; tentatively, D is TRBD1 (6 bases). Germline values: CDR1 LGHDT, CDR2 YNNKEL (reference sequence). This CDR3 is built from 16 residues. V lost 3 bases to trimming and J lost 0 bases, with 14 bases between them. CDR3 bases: TGTGCCAGCAGCCAGGGGCTGGGGGCCTTGAACACTGAAGCTTTCTTT. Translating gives CASSQGLGALNTEAFF.

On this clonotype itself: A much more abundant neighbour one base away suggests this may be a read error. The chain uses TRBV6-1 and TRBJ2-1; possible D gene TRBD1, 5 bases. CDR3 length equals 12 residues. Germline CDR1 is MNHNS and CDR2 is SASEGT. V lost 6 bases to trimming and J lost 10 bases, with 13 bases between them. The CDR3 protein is CASRDNTREQFF. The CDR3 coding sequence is TGTGCCAGCAGGGACAATACACGGGAGCAGTTCTTC.

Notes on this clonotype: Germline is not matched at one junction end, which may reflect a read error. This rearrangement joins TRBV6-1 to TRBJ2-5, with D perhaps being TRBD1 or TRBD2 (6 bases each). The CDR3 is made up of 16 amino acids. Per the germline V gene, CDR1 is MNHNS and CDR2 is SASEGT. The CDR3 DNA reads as TGTGCCAGCGGGGGGCGCGGGGCCCGTGACCAAGAGACTCAGTACTTC. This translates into CASGGRGARDQETQYF.

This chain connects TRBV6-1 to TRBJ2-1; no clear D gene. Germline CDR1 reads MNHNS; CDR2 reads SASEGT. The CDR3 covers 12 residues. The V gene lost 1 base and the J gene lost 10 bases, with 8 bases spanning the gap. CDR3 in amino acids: CASSEGVGEQFF. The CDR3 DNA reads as TGTGCCAGCAGTGAAGGGGTGGGGGAGCAGTTCTTC.

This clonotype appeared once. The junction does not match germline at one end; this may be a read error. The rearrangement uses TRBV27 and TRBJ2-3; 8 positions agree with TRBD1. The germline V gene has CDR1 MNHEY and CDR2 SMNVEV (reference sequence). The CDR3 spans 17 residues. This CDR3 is CASSLTILSTGANTQYF. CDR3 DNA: TGTGCCAGCAGTTTAACCATATTATCGACAGGGGCAAATACTCAGTATTTT.

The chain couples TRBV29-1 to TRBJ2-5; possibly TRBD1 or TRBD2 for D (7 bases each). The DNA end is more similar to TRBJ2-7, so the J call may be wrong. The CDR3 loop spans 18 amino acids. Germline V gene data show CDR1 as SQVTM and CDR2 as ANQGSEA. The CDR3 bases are TGCAGCGTTGAAGAAGAGGGGGCGACGCGGGAGTTCCCCTACGAGCAGTACTTC. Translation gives CSVEEEGATREFPYEQYF.

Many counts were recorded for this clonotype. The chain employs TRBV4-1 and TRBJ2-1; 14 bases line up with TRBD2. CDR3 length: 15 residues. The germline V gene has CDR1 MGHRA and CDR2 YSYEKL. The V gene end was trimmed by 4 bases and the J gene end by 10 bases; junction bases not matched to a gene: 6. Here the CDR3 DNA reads TGCGCCAGCAGCCGGGGGACTAGCGGGAGTATGGAGCAGTTCTTC. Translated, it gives CASSRGTSGSMEQFF.

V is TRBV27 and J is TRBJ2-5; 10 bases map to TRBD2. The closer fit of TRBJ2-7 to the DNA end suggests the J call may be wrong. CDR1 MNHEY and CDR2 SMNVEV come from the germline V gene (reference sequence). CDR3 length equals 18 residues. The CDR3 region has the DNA TGTGCCAGCAGTTTTCGCGGCCCTAGCGGGGGAGGCCGCTACGAGCAGTACTTC. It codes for CASSFRGPSGGGRYEQYF.

CDR3 coding DNA: TGTGCCAGCACCACTAGCGGTCTAAGCTCCTACGAGCAGTTCTTC. Amino acids: CASTTSGLSSYEQFF. V and J are TRBV28 and TRBJ2-1, with 8 bases that match TRBD2. V lost 7 bases, J lost 10 bases, and 15 bases stayed unmatched. CDR1 and CDR2 from the germline V gene are MDHEN and SYDVKM. CDR3 length: 15 amino acids.

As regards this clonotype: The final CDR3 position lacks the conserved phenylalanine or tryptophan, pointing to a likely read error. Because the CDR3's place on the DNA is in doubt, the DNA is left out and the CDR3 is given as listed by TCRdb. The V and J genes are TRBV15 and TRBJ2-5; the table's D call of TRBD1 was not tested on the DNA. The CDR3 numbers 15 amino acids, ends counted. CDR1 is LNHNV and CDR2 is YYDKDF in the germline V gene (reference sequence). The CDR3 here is CATTPGPASLASLPR.

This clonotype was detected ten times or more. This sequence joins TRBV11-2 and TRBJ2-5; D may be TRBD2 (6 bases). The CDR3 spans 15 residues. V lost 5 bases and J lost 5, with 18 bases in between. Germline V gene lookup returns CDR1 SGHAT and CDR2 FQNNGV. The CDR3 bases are TGTGCCAGCAGCGTGGACGGGAGTCGTGGGGAGACCCAGTACTTC. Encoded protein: CASSVDGSRGETQYF.

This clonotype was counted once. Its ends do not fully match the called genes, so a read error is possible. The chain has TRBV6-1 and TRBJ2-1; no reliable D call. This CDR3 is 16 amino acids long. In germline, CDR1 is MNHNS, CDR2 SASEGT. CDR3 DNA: TGTGCCAGCAGGGAAACGCAGACTGTGGGCACAGATGAGCAGTTCTTT. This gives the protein CASRETQTVGTDEQFF.